This entry concerns a single T cell receptor beta chain. Its cognate antigen is unknown. The CDR3 runs 11 residues. Germline-derived CDR1 and CDR2 are PRHDT and FYEKMQ (reference sequence). Deletions cut 5 bases from V and 7 bases from J, with 6 bases between. TCRdb's table, derived via immunoSEQ multiplex PCR, lists solely in-frame clones and lacks some. The profile shows around 140,000 clones, roughly 92% of them singletons. The entry originates in a study of T cell responses to AZD1222 COVID-19 vaccine. The wider study: Second-dose recipients at about 4 or about 12 weeks were treated as one pooled group. General study points: Baseline antibody screening turned up just six or seven seropositive AZD1222 recipients.

The receptor was isolated from an adult in good health. Specimen: peripheral blood, collected on day 0 of AZD1222 vaccination. The rearrangement joins TRBV13 to TRBJ2-1, with a possible D match to TRBD1 (6 bases). CDR3 DNA: TGTGCCAGCAGCCAGGGGAATGAGCAGTTCTTC. This gives the protein CASSQGNEQFF. The whole variable domain, remainder taken from reference TRBV13 and TRBJ2-1, is AAGVIQSPRHLIKEKRETATLKCYPIPRHDTVYWYQQGPGQDPQFLISFYEKMQSDKGSIPDRFSAQQFSDYHSELNMSSLELGDSALYFCASSQGNEQFFGPGTRLTVL.